A selection of T cell receptor beta chains follows, all from one sample in a study of shared clonotypes between healthy human individuals. Libraries were prepared by immunoSEQ multiplex PCR; TCRdb keeps only in-frame clonotypes and omits some of them. The table lists about half a million clones, roughly 80% of them singletons. The sample consisted of PBMCs. Receptor source: a woman in her 40s in good health. Some clones in this sample may be carry-over from other donors' samples. CDR3s include the opening cysteine and the closing phenylalanine or tryptophan. Fields, in order: V gene, clone size, J gene, D gene, CDR3 DNA, CDR3 protein. A D gene is named only where the DNA matches it firmly. Some rows have no size entry. The others give once, few or many, or a class for an expanded clone.

V gene: TRBV5-3; clone size: -; J gene: TRBJ2-3; D gene: TRBD1; CDR3 DNA: TGTGCCAGAAGCTTGGTCGGGACAGGGGTACCAGATACGCAGTATTTT; CDR3 protein: CARSLVGTGVPDTQYF
V gene: TRBV27; clone size: -; J gene: TRBJ2-5; D gene: -; CDR3 DNA: TGTGCCAGCAGTTTTCGTTATCAGGGAGGGACCCAGTACTTC; CDR3 protein: CASSFRYQGGTQYF
V gene: TRBV5-1; clone size: -; J gene: TRBJ2-7; D gene: -; CDR3 DNA: TGCGCCAGCAGCTTGGCGCGGGGTAGCCGCGAGCAGTACTTC; CDR3 protein: CASSLARGSREQYF
V gene: TRBV21-1; clone size: -; J gene: TRBJ2-7; D gene: -; CDR3 DNA: TGTGCCAGCAGCAAATGTGGGGACAGGGTTCGGTACGAGCAGTACTTC; CDR3 protein: CASSKCGDRVRYEQYF
V gene: TRBV5-1; clone size: -; J gene: TRBJ1-2; D gene: TRBD1; CDR3 DNA: TGCGCCAGCAGCGGACAGGGCCCCTACTCGGGCTACACCTTC; CDR3 protein: CASSGQGPYSGYTF
V gene: TRBV28; clone size: -; J gene: TRBJ2-5; D gene: -; CDR3 DNA: TGTGCCAGCAGCCGGAGAAACGGAGAGACCCAGTACTTC; CDR3 protein: CASSRRNGETQYF
V gene: TRBV18; clone size: -; J gene: TRBJ2-7; D gene: -; CDR3 DNA: TGTGCCAGCTCACCAGCGGGTGGCTACGAGCAGTACTTC; CDR3 protein: CASSPAGGYEQYF
V gene: TRBV6-6; clone size: -; J gene: TRBJ2-7; D gene: -; CDR3 DNA: TGTGCCAGCAGCCTTACCGGGACCGGGGCCTACGAGCAGTACTTC; CDR3 protein: CASSLTGTGAYEQYF
V gene: TRBV5-4; clone size: -; J gene: TRBJ1-4; D gene: TRBD1; CDR3 DNA: TGTGCCAGCAGCTTGAAAACAGGGGGTATTAATGAAAAACTGTTTTTT; CDR3 protein: CASSLKTGGINEKLFF
V gene: TRBV9; clone size: -; J gene: TRBJ2-3; D gene: -; CDR3 DNA: TGTGCCAGCAGCGCCTTTGAAGATACGCAGTATTTT; CDR3 protein: CASSAFEDTQYF
V gene: TRBV18; clone size: -; J gene: TRBJ2-3; D gene: -; CDR3 DNA: TGTGCCAGCTCGGAAGGGACCGCGGCTACGCAGTATTTT; CDR3 protein: CASSEGTAATQYF
V gene: TRBV27; clone size: -; J gene: TRBJ2-7; D gene: TRBD2; CDR3 DNA: TGTGCCAGCAGTCCCCTTCGCGGGAGGGCCTCCTACGAGCAGTACTTC; CDR3 protein: CASSPLRGRASYEQYF
V gene: TRBV7-3; clone size: many; J gene: TRBJ1-1; D gene: -; CDR3 DNA: TGTGCCAGCAGCCCTAATGGGGACACTGAAGCTTTCTTT; CDR3 protein: CASSPNGDTEAFF
V gene: TRBV6-6; clone size: -; J gene: TRBJ2-5; D gene: TRBD1; CDR3 DNA: TGTGCCAGCTGGGCCCAGGGGGTTAAGGAGACCCAGTACTTC; CDR3 protein: CASWAQGVKETQYF
V gene: TRBV28; clone size: -; J gene: TRBJ2-5; D gene: TRBD1; CDR3 DNA: TGTGCCAGCAGTGAACGGACAGGGGTGAGGACCCAGTACTTC; CDR3 protein: CASSERTGVRTQYF
V gene: TRBV4-1; clone size: -; J gene: TRBJ2-6; D gene: -; CDR3 DNA: TGCGCCAGCAGCCAAGAAGTTTACGGACTATCCTCTGGGGCCAACGTCCTGACTTTC; CDR3 protein: CASSQEVYGLSSGANVLTF
V gene: TRBV19; clone size: -; J gene: TRBJ1-1; D gene: -; CDR3 DNA: TGTGCCAGTAGTATAGGGGGAGGGGTCACTGAAGCTTTCTTT; CDR3 protein: CASSIGGGVTEAFF
V gene: TRBV19; clone size: -; J gene: TRBJ2-3; D gene: -; CDR3 DNA: TGTGCCAGTAGTGGCAGGGACACAGATACGCAGTATTTT; CDR3 protein: CASSGRDTDTQYF
V gene: TRBV2; clone size: -; J gene: TRBJ1-5; D gene: -; CDR3 DNA: TGTGCCAGCAGTGAACTCTTCGTCAATCAGCCCCAGCATTTT; CDR3 protein: CASSELFVNQPQHF
V gene: TRBV19; clone size: -; J gene: TRBJ1-1; D gene: -; CDR3 DNA: TGTGCCAGTACCGGGTGGCAGGTCAACACTGAAGCTTTCTTT; CDR3 protein: CASTGWQVNTEAFF
V gene: TRBV10-2; clone size: once; J gene: TRBJ1-5; D gene: TRBD1; CDR3 DNA: TGCGCCAGCAGTTTAATGGGACAGAGCAATCAGCCCCAGCATTTT; CDR3 protein: CASSLMGQSNQPQHF
V gene: TRBV10-3; clone size: -; J gene: TRBJ2-7; D gene: -; CDR3 DNA: TGTGCCATCAGTGGGAGCCCTAGAATTGGAGAGCAGTACTTC; CDR3 protein: CAISGSPRIGEQYF
V gene: TRBV6-5; clone size: once; J gene: TRBJ2-1; D gene: -; CDR3 DNA: TGTGCCAGCAGTGCCCCTCCCGTGACCTACAATGAGCAGTTCTTC; CDR3 protein: CASSAPPVTYNEQFF
V gene: TRBV2; clone size: many; J gene: TRBJ2-3; D gene: -; CDR3 DNA: TGTGCCAGCAGCTCCCTGGGCGCCCGGATAGATACGCAGTATTTT; CDR3 protein: CASSSLGARIDTQYF
V gene: TRBV6-1; clone size: once; J gene: TRBJ1-5; D gene: -; CDR3 DNA: TGTGCCAGCAGGGACACCACCAATCAGCCCCAGCATTTT; CDR3 protein: CASRDTTNQPQHF
V gene: TRBV5-4; clone size: many; J gene: TRBJ2-1; D gene: -; CDR3 DNA: TGTGCCAGCAGCTGGGAATCGTACAATGAGCAGTTCTTC; CDR3 protein: CASSWESYNEQFF
V gene: TRBV21-1; clone size: -; J gene: TRBJ2-2; D gene: -; CDR3 DNA: TGTGCCAGCAGCAAACTAAATAGCGGGAGGGGAACCGGGGAGCTGTTTTTT; CDR3 protein: CASSKLNSGRGTGELFF
V gene: TRBV4-2; clone size: few; J gene: TRBJ1-4; D gene: -; CDR3 DNA: TGTGCCAGCAGCCAAGACAGGGTGCTGTTTTTT; CDR3 protein: CASSQDRVLFF
V gene: TRBV19; clone size: many; J gene: TRBJ1-1; D gene: -; CDR3 DNA: TGTGCCAGTAGTAGTTCCTGGGGGGATGGCGGTGAAGCTTTCTTT; CDR3 protein: CASSSSWGDGGEAFF
V gene: TRBV6-1; clone size: -; J gene: TRBJ2-7; D gene: -; CDR3 DNA: TGTGCCAGCATTCTGGCGGGGCGGGACGAGCAGTACTTC; CDR3 protein: CASILAGRDEQYF
V gene: TRBV28; clone size: few; J gene: TRBJ2-5; D gene: -; CDR3 DNA: TGTGCCAGCTTAGGGTTAGGAGAGACCCAGTACTTC; CDR3 protein: CASLGLGETQYF
V gene: TRBV2; clone size: -; J gene: TRBJ1-4; D gene: -; CDR3 DNA: TGTGCCAGGTCAGGTGCAACTAATGAAAAACTGTTTTTT; CDR3 protein: CARSGATNEKLFF
V gene: TRBV28; clone size: -; J gene: TRBJ1-3; D gene: -; CDR3 DNA: TGTGCCAGCAGCGGGGACAACTTCTCTGGAAACACCATATATTTT; CDR3 protein: CASSGDNFSGNTIYF
V gene: TRBV27; clone size: -; J gene: TRBJ2-7; D gene: TRBD2; CDR3 DNA: TGTGCCAGCAGTCCGAAAGCGGGAACCATCTCCTACGAGCAGTACTTC; CDR3 protein: CASSPKAGTISYEQYF
V gene: TRBV18; clone size: -; J gene: TRBJ2-3; D gene: -; CDR3 DNA: TGTGCCAGCTCACCAGGGCGGCCCCCAGATACGCAGTATTTT; CDR3 protein: CASSPGRPPDTQYF
V gene: TRBV18; clone size: -; J gene: TRBJ1-2; D gene: -; CDR3 DNA: TGTGCCAGCTCACCCCTAAAGGGAAATACTAACTATGGCTACACCTTC; CDR3 protein: CASSPLKGNTNYGYTF
V gene: TRBV29-1; clone size: -; J gene: TRBJ2-3; D gene: TRBD1; CDR3 DNA: TGCAGCGTCGACAGGGGTGGGGGCACAGATACGCAGTATTTT; CDR3 protein: CSVDRGGGTDTQYF
V gene: TRBV30; clone size: -; J gene: TRBJ2-7; D gene: -; CDR3 DNA: TGTGCCTGGAGTGTCCCCGGCCTAGGGTTCAACGAGCAGTACTTC; CDR3 protein: CAWSVPGLGFNEQYF
V gene: TRBV30; clone size: -; J gene: TRBJ2-2; D gene: TRBD1; CDR3 DNA: TGTGCCTGGGGAGGGGACAGGGGGTCCAACCTGAACACCGGGGAGCTGTTTTTT; CDR3 protein: CAWGGDRGSNLNTGELFF
V gene: TRBV20-1; clone size: -; J gene: TRBJ1-2; D gene: -; CDR3 DNA: TGCAGTGCAGAGTCGAACTATGGCTACACCTTC; CDR3 protein: CSAESNYGYTF
V gene: TRBV28; clone size: -; J gene: TRBJ1-2; D gene: -; CDR3 DNA: TGTGCCAGCAGCTCCCCGGGACTCGACTATGGCTACACCTTC; CDR3 protein: CASSSPGLDYGYTF
V gene: TRBV29-1; clone size: -; J gene: TRBJ1-1; D gene: -; CDR3 DNA: TGCAGCGTTGAAGTGCGGGACCTTAAAGCTTTCTTT; CDR3 protein: CSVEVRDLKAFF
V gene: TRBV9; clone size: -; J gene: TRBJ2-7; D gene: TRBD1; CDR3 DNA: TGTGCCAGCAGCGCCGGACAGGGTATTGCCTACGAGCAGTACTTC; CDR3 protein: CASSAGQGIAYEQYF
V gene: TRBV28; clone size: -; J gene: TRBJ2-6; D gene: -; CDR3 DNA: TGTGCCAGCAGTTTTGGTGACAGCAACTCTGGGGCCAACGTCCTGACTTTC; CDR3 protein: CASSFGDSNSGANVLTF
V gene: TRBV27; clone size: -; J gene: TRBJ2-1; D gene: -; CDR3 DNA: TGTGCCAGCAGTTTCAGGGCCACGAGCTCCTACAATGAGCAGTTCTTC; CDR3 protein: CASSFRATSSYNEQFF
V gene: TRBV27; clone size: -; J gene: TRBJ2-7; D gene: TRBD1; CDR3 DNA: TGTGCCAGCAGCCCAAACCGGGACAGGGGGGGCGAGCAGTACTTC; CDR3 protein: CASSPNRDRGGEQYF
V gene: TRBV10-3; clone size: many; J gene: TRBJ1-5; D gene: -; CDR3 DNA: TGTGCCATCAGTGAGTCAGGGCACCAGGGTGACGGTCCCCAGCATTTT; CDR3 protein: CAISESGHQGDGPQHF
V gene: TRBV2; clone size: -; J gene: TRBJ2-7; D gene: -; CDR3 DNA: TGTGCCACACCCGGGGCTAGCTGGAGGTCCTACGATCAGTACTTC; CDR3 protein: CATPGASWRSYDQYF
V gene: TRBV4-2; clone size: -; J gene: TRBJ2-5; D gene: -; CDR3 DNA: TGTGCCAGCAGCCAAGATATGGCTAGTCAAGAGACCCAGTACTTC; CDR3 protein: CASSQDMASQETQYF
V gene: TRBV6-6; clone size: -; J gene: TRBJ2-1; D gene: -; CDR3 DNA: TGTGCCAGCAGTCCCGGGAGTCGCGAGCAGTTCTTC; CDR3 protein: CASSPGSREQFF
V gene: TRBV7-2; clone size: -; J gene: TRBJ2-2; D gene: TRBD1; CDR3 DNA: TGTGCCAGCAGCTTGGACAGGGCCGCGCCCGGGGAGCTGTTTTTT; CDR3 protein: CASSLDRAAPGELFF
V gene: TRBV5-1; clone size: -; J gene: TRBJ1-1; D gene: -; CDR3 DNA: TGCGCCAGCAGCCAAGATGGGGGGAAAGCTTTCTTT; CDR3 protein: CASSQDGGKAFF
V gene: TRBV30; clone size: -; J gene: TRBJ1-3; D gene: -; CDR3 DNA: TGTGCCTGTAGTGCGGACAGACATTCTGGAACCACCATATATTTT; CDR3 protein: CACSADRHSGTTIYF
V gene: TRBV6-1; clone size: -; J gene: TRBJ2-1; D gene: TRBD2; CDR3 DNA: TGTGCCAGCAGGAGACTAGCGGGAGGGGACAATGAGCAGTTCTTC; CDR3 protein: CASRRLAGGDNEQFF
V gene: TRBV11-2; clone size: -; J gene: TRBJ2-7; D gene: TRBD2; CDR3 DNA: TGTGCCAGCAGCTTTGGGACTAGCGGGGCCCGAAATTTTTACGAGCAGTACTTC; CDR3 protein: CASSFGTSGARNFYEQYF
V gene: TRBV6-5; clone size: many; J gene: TRBJ2-1; D gene: -; CDR3 DNA: TGTGCCAGCAGTAAAACCGGGACCCTTTACAATGAGCAGTTCTTC; CDR3 protein: CASSKTGTLYNEQFF
V gene: TRBV7-2; clone size: few; J gene: TRBJ2-7; D gene: -; CDR3 DNA: TGTGCCAGCAGCCCCTCGTTGGGGGCCTACGAGCAGTACTTC; CDR3 protein: CASSPSLGAYEQYF